This entry is about one T cell receptor (beta chain). This sample stems from a study of shared T cell receptors in the human thymus. CDR1 is SGDLS, CDR2 YYNGEE, per germline. V was clipped by 0 bases and J by 5 bases; unmatched bases: 5. The CDR3 sequence is 16 residues long. Only in-frame clones appear in the TCRdb table, and some are missing; sequencing was by immunoSEQ multiplex PCR. The table lists about 660,000 clones, more than 75% of them singletons, with 0.0094% in the top ten. The sample was also linked to a second study, of human thymus T cells. In that study: Thymic tissue was derived from resections collected during corrective heart surgery. V and J genes seemed to be used with bias in thymic and blood repertoires. What related research reported was that thymic repertoires overlapped highly among unrelated individuals.

The source material was thymocytes. This receptor was obtained from a boy younger than two with a congenital heart defect. This chain links TRBV9 with TRBJ2-5; 12 bases align to TRBD2. The CDR3, as DNA: TGTGCCAGCAGCGTAGGACTAGCGGGAGTTATGGAGACCCAGTACTTC. Protein: CASSVGLAGVMETQYF.